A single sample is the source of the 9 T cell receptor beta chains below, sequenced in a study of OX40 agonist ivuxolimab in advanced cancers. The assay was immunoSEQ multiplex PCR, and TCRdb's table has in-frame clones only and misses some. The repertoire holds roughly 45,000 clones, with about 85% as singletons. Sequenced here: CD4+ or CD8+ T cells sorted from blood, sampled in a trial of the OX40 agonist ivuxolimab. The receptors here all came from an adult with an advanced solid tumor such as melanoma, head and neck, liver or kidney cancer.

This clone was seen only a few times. The CDR3 reads CASQGPGYGYTF. Here the CDR3 DNA reads TGTGCCAGCCAGGGGCCTGGCTATGGCTACACCTTC. The V call is TRBV7-2, the J call TRBJ1-2, with D perhaps TRBD1 (6 bases). Germline V gene lookup returns CDR1 SGHTA and CDR2 FQGNSA. The length of the CDR3 is 12 residues. V was pared by 8 bases and J by 4 bases, with 11 bases between.

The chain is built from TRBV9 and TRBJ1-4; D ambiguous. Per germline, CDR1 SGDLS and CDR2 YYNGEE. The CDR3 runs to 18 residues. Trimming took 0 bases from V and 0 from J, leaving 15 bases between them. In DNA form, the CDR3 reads TGTGCCAGCAGCGTAGAAGGAAGAGCCCCTGCAACTAATGAAAAACTGTTTTTT. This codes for CASSVEGRAPATNEKLFF.

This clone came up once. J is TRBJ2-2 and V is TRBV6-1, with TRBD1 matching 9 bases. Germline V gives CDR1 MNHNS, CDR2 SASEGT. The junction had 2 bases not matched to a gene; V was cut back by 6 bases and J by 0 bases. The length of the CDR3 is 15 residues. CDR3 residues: CASRGQGANTGELFF. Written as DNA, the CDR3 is TGTGCCAGCAGGGGACAGGGCGCGAACACCGGGGAGCTGTTTTTT.

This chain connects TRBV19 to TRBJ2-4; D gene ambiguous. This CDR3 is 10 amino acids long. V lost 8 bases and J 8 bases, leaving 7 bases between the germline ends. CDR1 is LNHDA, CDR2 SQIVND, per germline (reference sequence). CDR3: CASGSYIQYF. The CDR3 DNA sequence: TGTGCCAGTGGCAGTTACATTCAGTACTTC.

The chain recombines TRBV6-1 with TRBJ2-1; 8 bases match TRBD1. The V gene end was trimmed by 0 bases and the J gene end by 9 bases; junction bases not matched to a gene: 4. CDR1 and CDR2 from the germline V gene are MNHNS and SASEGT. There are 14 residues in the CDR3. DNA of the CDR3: TGTGCCAGCAGTGAAGCTGCCAGGGGGCGTGAGCAGTTCTTC. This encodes CASSEAARGREQFF.

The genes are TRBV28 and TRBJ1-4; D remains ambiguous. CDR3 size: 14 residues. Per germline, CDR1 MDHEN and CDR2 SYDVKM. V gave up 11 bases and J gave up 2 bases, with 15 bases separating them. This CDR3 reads CAASTVFTNEKLFF. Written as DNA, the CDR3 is TGTGCCGCGAGTACGGTTTTCACTAATGAAAAACTGTTTTTT. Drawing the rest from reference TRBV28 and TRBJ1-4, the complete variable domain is DVKVTQSSRYLVKRTGEKVFLECVQDMDHENMFWYRQDPGLGLRLIYFSYDVKMKEKGDIPEGYSVSREKKERFSLILESASTNQTSMYLCAASTVFTNEKLFFGSGTQLSVL.

The CDR3 sequence: CASNRQAYEQYF. The CDR3 coding sequence is TGTGCCAGCAATCGACAGGCCTACGAGCAGTACTTC. The V gene is TRBV7-2, the J gene TRBJ2-7, with D possibly matching TRBD1 (6 bases). The germline V gene encodes CDR1 SGHTA and CDR2 FQGNSA. Trimming pared 7 bases from V and 2 bases from J, leaving 9 bases between. The CDR3 covers 12 residues.

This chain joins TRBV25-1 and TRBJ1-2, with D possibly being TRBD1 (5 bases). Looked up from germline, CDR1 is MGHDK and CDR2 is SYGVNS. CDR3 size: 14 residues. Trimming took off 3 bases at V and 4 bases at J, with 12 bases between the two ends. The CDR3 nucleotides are TGTGCCAGCAGTGATATTGGGACGGGCTATGGCTACACCTTC. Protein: CASSDIGTGYGYTF.

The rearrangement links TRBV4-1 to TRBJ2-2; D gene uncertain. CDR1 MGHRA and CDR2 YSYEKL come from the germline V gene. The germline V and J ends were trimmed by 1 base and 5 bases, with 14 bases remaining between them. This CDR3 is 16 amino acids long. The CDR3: CASSQGFPAVTGELFF. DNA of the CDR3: TGCGCCAGCAGCCAAGGCTTTCCAGCCGTGACCGGGGAGCTGTTTTTT.